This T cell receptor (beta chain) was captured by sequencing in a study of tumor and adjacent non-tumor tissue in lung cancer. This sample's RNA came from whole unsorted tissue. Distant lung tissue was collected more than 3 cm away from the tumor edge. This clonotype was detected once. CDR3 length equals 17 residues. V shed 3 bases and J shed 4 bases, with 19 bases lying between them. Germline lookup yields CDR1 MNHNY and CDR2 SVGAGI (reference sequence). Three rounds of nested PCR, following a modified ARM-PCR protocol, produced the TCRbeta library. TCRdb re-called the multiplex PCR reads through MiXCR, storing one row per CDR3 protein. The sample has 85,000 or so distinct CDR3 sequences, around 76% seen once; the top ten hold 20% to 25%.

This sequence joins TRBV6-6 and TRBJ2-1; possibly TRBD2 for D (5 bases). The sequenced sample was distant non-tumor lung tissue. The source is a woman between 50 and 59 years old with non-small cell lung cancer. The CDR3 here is CASSYSNPGGQYNEQFF. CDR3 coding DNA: TGTGCCAGCAGTTATTCTAATCCTGGCGGGCAGTACAATGAGCAGTTCTTC.